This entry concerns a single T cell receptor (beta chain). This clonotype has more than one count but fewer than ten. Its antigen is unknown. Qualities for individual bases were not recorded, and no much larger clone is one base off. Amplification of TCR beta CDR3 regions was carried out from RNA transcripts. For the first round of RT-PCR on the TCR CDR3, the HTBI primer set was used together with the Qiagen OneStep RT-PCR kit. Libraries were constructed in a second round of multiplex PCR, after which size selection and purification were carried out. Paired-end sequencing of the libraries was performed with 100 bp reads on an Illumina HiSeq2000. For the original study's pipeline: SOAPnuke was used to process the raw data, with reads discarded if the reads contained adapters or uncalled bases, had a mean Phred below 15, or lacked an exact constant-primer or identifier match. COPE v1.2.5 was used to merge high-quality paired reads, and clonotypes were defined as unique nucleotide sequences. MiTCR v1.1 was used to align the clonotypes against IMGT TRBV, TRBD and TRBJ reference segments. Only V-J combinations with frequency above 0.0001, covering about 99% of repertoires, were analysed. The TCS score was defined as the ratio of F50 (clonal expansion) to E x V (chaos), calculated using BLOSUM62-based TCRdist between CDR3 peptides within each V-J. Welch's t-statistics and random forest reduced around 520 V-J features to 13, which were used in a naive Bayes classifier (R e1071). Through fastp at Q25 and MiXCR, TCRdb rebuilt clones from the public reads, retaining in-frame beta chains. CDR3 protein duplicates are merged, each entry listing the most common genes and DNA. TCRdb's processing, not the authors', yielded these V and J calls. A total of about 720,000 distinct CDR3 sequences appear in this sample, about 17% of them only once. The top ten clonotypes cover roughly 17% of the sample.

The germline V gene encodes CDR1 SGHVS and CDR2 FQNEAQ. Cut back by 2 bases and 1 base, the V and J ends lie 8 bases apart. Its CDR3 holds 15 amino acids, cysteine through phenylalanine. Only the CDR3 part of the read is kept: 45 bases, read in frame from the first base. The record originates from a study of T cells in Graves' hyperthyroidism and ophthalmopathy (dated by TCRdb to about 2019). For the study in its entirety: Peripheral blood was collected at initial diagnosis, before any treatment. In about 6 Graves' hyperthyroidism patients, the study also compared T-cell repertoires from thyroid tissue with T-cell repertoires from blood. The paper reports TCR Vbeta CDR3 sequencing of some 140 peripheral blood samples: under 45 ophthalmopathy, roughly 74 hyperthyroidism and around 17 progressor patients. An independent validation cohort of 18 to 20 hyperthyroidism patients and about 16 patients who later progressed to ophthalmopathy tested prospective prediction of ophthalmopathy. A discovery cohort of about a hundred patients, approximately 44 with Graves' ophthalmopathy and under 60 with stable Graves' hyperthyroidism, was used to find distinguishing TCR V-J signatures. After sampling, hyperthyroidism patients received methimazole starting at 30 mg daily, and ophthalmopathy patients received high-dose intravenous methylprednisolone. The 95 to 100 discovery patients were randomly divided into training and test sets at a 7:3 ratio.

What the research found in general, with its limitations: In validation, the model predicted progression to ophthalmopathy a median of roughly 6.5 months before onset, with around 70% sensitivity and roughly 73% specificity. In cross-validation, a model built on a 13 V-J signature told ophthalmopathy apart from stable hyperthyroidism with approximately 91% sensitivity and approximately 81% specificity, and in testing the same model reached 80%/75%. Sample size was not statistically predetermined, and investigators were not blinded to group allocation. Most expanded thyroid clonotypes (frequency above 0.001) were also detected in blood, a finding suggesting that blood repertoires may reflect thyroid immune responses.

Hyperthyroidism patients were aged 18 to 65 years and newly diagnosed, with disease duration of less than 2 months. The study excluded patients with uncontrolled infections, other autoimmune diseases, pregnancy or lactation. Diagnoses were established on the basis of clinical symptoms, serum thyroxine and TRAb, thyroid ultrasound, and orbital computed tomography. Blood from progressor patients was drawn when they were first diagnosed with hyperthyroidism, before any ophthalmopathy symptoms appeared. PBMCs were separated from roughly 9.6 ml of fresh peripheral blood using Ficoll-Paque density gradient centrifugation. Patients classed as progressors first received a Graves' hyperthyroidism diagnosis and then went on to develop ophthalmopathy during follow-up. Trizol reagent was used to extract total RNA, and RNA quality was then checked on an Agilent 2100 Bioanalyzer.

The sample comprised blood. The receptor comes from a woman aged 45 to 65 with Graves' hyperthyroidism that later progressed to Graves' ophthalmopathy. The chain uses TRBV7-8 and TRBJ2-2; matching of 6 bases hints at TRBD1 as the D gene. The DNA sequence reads TGTGCCAGCAGCTTACCACAGGGGAACACCGGGGAGCTGTTTTTT. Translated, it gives CASSLPQGNTGELFF. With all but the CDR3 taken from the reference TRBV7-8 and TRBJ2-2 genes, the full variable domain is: GAGVSQSPRYKVAKRGQDVALRCDPISGHVSLFWYQQALGQGPEFLTYFQNEAQLDKSGLPSDRFFAERPEGSVSTLKIQRTQQEDSAVYLCASSLPQGNTGELFFGEGSRLTVL.